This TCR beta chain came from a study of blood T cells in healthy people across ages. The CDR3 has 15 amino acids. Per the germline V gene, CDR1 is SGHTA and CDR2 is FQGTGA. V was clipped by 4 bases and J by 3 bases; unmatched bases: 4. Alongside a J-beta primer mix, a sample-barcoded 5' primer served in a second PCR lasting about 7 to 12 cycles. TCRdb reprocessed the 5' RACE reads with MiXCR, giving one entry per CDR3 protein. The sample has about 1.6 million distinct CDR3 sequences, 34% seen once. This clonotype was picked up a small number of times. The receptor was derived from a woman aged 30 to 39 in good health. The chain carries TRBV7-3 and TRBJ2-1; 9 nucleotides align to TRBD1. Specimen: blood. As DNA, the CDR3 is TGTGCCAGCAGCTCTAGACAGGGGGACTACAATGAGCAGTTCTTC. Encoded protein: CASSSRQGDYNEQFF.